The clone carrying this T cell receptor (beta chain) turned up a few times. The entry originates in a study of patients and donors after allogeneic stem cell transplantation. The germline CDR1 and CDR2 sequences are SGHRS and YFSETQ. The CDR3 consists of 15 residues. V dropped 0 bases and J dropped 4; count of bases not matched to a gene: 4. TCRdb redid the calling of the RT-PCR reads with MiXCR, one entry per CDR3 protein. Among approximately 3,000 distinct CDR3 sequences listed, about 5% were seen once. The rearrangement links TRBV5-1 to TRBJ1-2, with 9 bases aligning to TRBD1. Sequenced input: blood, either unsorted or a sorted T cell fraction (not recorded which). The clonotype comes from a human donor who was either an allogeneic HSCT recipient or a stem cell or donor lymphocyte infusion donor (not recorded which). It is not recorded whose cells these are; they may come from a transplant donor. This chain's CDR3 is CASSLGGTGPYGYTF. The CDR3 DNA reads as TGCGCCAGCAGCTTGGGAGGGACAGGGCCCTATGGCTACACCTTC. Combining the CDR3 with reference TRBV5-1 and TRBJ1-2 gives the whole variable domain KAGVTQTPRYLIKTRGQQVTLSCSPISGHRSVSWYQQTPGQGLQFLFEYFSETQRNKGNFPGRFSGRQFSNSRSEMNVSTLELGDSALYLCASSLGGTGPYGYTFGSGTRLTVV.